This entry is about one TCR beta chain. Germline CDR1 reads MGHRA; CDR2 reads YSYEKL. V lost 7 bases, J lost 3 bases, and 9 bases stayed unmatched. CDR3 size: 16 residues. Repertoires were generated with immunoSEQ multiplex PCR, while TCRdb's copy carries only in-frame clones and drops some. The data show 53,000 or so clones, with approximately 92% seen just once and roughly 4% held by the top ten. The data stem from a study of technical replicates of blood from a handful of donors. This chain joins TRBV4-1 and TRBJ2-3, with 11 positions matching TRBD2. This clonotype originated in a human donor in good health. Some clones in this sample may be carry-over from other donors' samples. The material sequenced was PBMCs. The CDR3 protein is CASTPSTSGRTDTQYF. In nucleotides, the CDR3 is TGCGCCAGCACCCCATCAACTAGCGGGAGAACAGATACGCAGTATTTT.